Listed below are T cell receptor beta chains from one sample, sequenced in a study of OX40 agonist ivuxolimab in advanced cancers. Libraries were prepared by immunoSEQ multiplex PCR; TCRdb keeps only in-frame clonotypes and omits some of them. The sample holds around 23,000 clones; approximately 80% are singletons and the top ten take under 25%. The sample consisted of CD4+ or CD8+ T cells sorted from blood, taken in a trial of the OX40 agonist ivuxolimab. These receptors were collected from an adult with an advanced solid tumor such as melanoma, head and neck, liver or kidney cancer. CDR3s include the opening cysteine and the closing phenylalanine or tryptophan. The D gene is left open where the match is weak. Rows may omit the clone size; those that give it use once, few, many or a size class.

NA,TRBV9,TRBJ2-5,NA,CASSVSGAAETQYF,TGTGCCAGCAGCGTGTCAGGGGCGGCAGAGACCCAGTACTTC
TRBD2,TRBV7-8,TRBJ2-5,NA,CASSYGTSVIQETQYF,TGTGCCAGCAGCTACGGGACTAGCGTGATCCAAGAGACCCAGTACTTC
TRBD1,TRBV7-9,TRBJ1-2,NA,CASSLADRRRGYTF,TGTGCCAGCAGCTTAGCGGACAGGAGGAGAGGCTACACCTTC
NA,TRBV7-9,TRBJ1-2,NA,CASSPQLGLLTF,TGTGCCAGCAGCCCCCAACTAGGCCTGTTGACCTTC
NA,TRBV14,TRBJ2-5,NA,CASSQQETQYF,TGTGCCAGCAGCCAACAAGAGACCCAGTACTTC
TRBD1,TRBV2,TRBJ2-7,NA,CASIDPGQGIYEQYF,TGTGCCAGCATCGATCCGGGACAGGGGATCTACGAGCAGTACTTC
NA,TRBV5-1,TRBJ2-7,NA,CASSPDTGFYEQYF,TGCGCCAGCAGCCCCGATACAGGGTTCTACGAGCAGTACTTC
NA,TRBV6-6,TRBJ2-3,NA,CASSYLRTDTQYF,TGTGCCAGCAGTTACTTAAGGACAGATACGCAGTATTTT
NA,TRBV6-5,TRBJ2-1,NA,CASSYGGDTYNEQFF,TGTGCCAGCAGTTACGGGGGGGACACCTACAATGAGCAGTTCTTC
TRBD2,TRBV13,TRBJ2-3,NA,CASSSMGLAGGF,TGTGCCAGCAGCTCCATGGGACTAGCGGGAGGTTTT
NA,TRBV5-1,TRBJ1-6,NA,CASSLEGSNNSPLHF,TGCGCCAGCAGCTTGGAAGGGTCAAATAATTCACCCCTCCACTTT
NA,TRBV9,TRBJ2-1,NA,CASSVDAYEQFF,TGTGCCAGCAGCGTAGACGCGTATGAGCAGTTCTTC
NA,TRBV7-9,TRBJ2-3,few,CASLSEGAPRADTQYF,TGTGCCAGCCTCTCGGAGGGGGCGCCCCGTGCAGATACGCAGTATTTT
NA,TRBV5-4,TRBJ2-2,few,CASSLRVNTGELFF,TGTGCCAGCAGCTTAAGGGTGAACACCGGGGAGCTGTTTTTT
NA,TRBV15,TRBJ1-1,NA,CATSRDPAMNTEAFF,TGTGCCACCAGCAGAGATCCAGCGATGAACACTGAAGCTTTCTTT
TRBD2,TRBV5-1,TRBJ2-3,NA,CASSDGLAGVLGTDTQYF,TGCGCCAGCAGCGATGGACTAGCGGGAGTACTAGGCACAGATACGCAGTATTTT
NA,TRBV11-2,TRBJ2-1,NA,CASSFPTAEQFF,TGTGCCAGCAGCTTCCCGACAGCTGAGCAGTTCTTC
TRBD1,TRBV4-2,TRBJ2-7,NA,CASSPTGQGVYEQYF,TGTGCCAGCAGCCCGACAGGGCAGGGTGTCTACGAGCAGTACTTC
NA,TRBV14,TRBJ2-7,NA,CASSPSGVSEQYF,TGTGCCAGCAGCCCATCAGGGGTTAGCGAGCAGTACTTC
NA,TRBV19,TRBJ1-4,few,CASSSLSGEKLFF,TGTGCCAGTAGTAGTCTCTCGGGGGAAAAACTGTTTTTT
NA,TRBV7-2,TRBJ1-2,NA,CASSLFSGDYGYTF,TGTGCCAGCAGCTTATTTTCAGGGGACTATGGCTACACCTTC
NA,TRBV6-5,TRBJ2-1,few,CASYQSRNEQFF,TGTGCCAGCTACCAGTCTAGGAATGAGCAGTTCTTC
TRBD2,TRBV10-3,TRBJ2-3,NA,CAISGASGGTDTQYF,TGTGCCATCAGTGGAGCTAGCGGGGGCACAGATACGCAGTATTTT
NA,TRBV7-3,TRBJ2-2,once,CASSLYTGELFF,TGTGCCAGCAGCTTATACACCGGGGAGCTGTTTTTT
TRBD1,TRBV7-9,TRBJ2-5,NA,CASSLARGLRDKEETQYF,TGTGCCAGCAGCTTAGCCAGGGGGTTAAGGGACAAGGAGGAGACCCAGTACTTC
TRBD2,TRBV6-5,TRBJ2-1,NA,CASCLSSGLEQFF,TGTGCCAGCTGTTTGTCTAGCGGGTTAGAGCAGTTCTTC
NA,TRBV2,TRBJ2-7,NA,CARGRPYEQYF,TGTGCCAGGGGACGCCCCTACGAGCAGTACTTC
NA,TRBV19,TRBJ2-1,NA,CASSRRGLYNEQFF,TGTGCCAGTAGTCGGAGGGGCCTCTACAATGAGCAGTTCTTC
NA,TRBV7-9,TRBJ2-7,once,CASSFGPGEQYF,NA
NA,TRBV4-1,TRBJ2-7,NA,CASSQGPYYEQYF,TGCGCCAGCAGCCAAGGCCCTTACTACGAGCAGTACTTC
NA,TRBV1,TRBJ2-6,NA,CTSSRANVLTF,TGCACCAGCAGTAGAGCCAACGTCCTGACTTTC
NA,TRBV10-2,TRBJ2-1,NA,CASSERTSEQFF,TGCGCCAGCAGTGAGAGGACGTCAGAGCAGTTCTTC
NA,TRBV10-3,TRBJ1-5,NA,CAISEGVPPQPQHF,TGTGCCATCAGTGAAGGGGTACCACCTCAGCCCCAGCATTTT
NA,TRBV30,TRBJ2-1,NA,CAWKLSRGGRYNEQFF,TGTGCCTGGAAACTCTCCAGGGGCGGACGGTACAATGAGCAGTTCTTC
TRBD1,TRBV18,TRBJ2-5,NA,CASSPTRGQQETQYF,TGTGCCAGCTCACCAACGAGGGGGCAGCAAGAGACCCAGTACTTC
NA,TRBV28,TRBJ1-1,NA,CASTSWRDGPEAFF,TGTGCCAGCACCTCTTGGAGGGATGGACCTGAAGCTTTCTTT
NA,TRBV11-2,TRBJ1-3,NA,CASSPDTNSGNTIYF,TGTGCCAGCAGCCCTGACACAAACTCTGGAAACACCATATATTTT
TRBD2,TRBV5-4,TRBJ2-3,few,CASSPLAGGATDTQYF,TGTGCCAGCAGCCCACTAGCGGGCGGTGCCACAGATACGCAGTATTTT
TRBD1,TRBV6-5,TRBJ2-1,NA,CASSYRTGLGNNEQFF,TGTGCCAGCAGTTACAGGACAGGGCTTGGGAACAATGAGCAGTTCTTC
NA,TRBV29-1,TRBJ1-1,NA,CSVESTGTTNTEAFF,TGCAGCGTGGAAAGTACCGGGACGACCAACACTGAAGCTTTCTTT
TRBD1,TRBV29-1,TRBJ2-2,NA,CSVAGQGAFTGELFF,TGCAGCGTTGCGGGACAGGGCGCTTTCACCGGGGAGCTGTTTTTT
TRBD1,TRBV5-1,TRBJ2-1,NA,CASSLAGTGPNEQFF,TGCGCCAGCAGCTTGGCCGGGACAGGCCCCAATGAGCAGTTCTTC
TRBD2,TRBV27,TRBJ2-7,NA,CASKAGGRSYEQYF,TGTGCCAGCAAAGCGGGGGGGCGCTCCTACGAGCAGTACTTC
NA,TRBV21-1,TRBJ2-1,once,CASSKDRLPSSYNEQFF,TGTGCCAGCAGCAAAGATCGGCTACCAAGCTCCTACAATGAGCAGTTCTTC
NA,TRBV7-3,TRBJ2-1,NA,CASSLGTHSYNEQFF,TGTGCCAGCAGCTTAGGGACGCATTCCTACAATGAGCAGTTCTTC